Each of the 17 T cell receptor beta chains below was sequenced from the same sample in a study of cytotoxic CD8 clonotypes in ibrutinib-treated CLL (dated by TCRdb to the early 2020s). The library relied on the immunoSEQ multiplex PCR assay. TCRdb carries this immuneACCESS record with in-frame sequences only. Its versions omit some clonotypes, under half of them owing to an unresolved V gene in the studies checked, with the rest unexplained. The sample records approximately 330,000 clones, almost 80% of which are singletons. The biggest ten clones account for 6.7% of the sample. This specimen consisted of PBMCs, obtained before ibrutinib treatment. These receptors all come from a human donor with chronic lymphocytic leukemia.

This clone was seen only a few times. The gene calls are TRBV25-1 and TRBJ2-7; D unresolved. From germline, CDR1 is MGHDK and CDR2 SYGVNS. The V end lost 4 bases, the J end lost 3 bases, and 4 bases lay between the germline ends. CDR3 length: 11 residues. CDR3 in DNA: TGTGCCAGCAGTGGGAACTACGAGCAGTACTTC. This codes for CASSGNYEQYF.

The chain recombines TRBV4-2 with TRBJ2-1; 7 nucleotides agree with TRBD2. V lost 1 base and J lost 15; bases outside the gene matches: 9. In germline, CDR1 is LGHNA, CDR2 YNFKEQ. The length of the CDR3 is 13 residues. CDR3 DNA: TGTGCCAGCAGCCAAGTACGGGAGGCGTTACCGTTCTTC. Translating gives CASSQVREALPFF.

CDR3: CASTRTFLGSRNTEAFF. Written as DNA, the CDR3 is TGTGCCAGCACCCGAACATTTCTGGGTAGTAGAAACACTGAAGCTTTCTTT. The rearrangement joins TRBV7-8 to TRBJ1-1; D is ambiguous. The germline V gene encodes CDR1 SGHVS and CDR2 FQNEAQ. The CDR3 sequence is 17 residues long. V was pared by 7 bases and J by 2 bases, with 23 bases between. The full variable domain, with the rest looked up from reference TRBV7-8 and TRBJ1-1, is GAGVSQSPRYKVAKRGQDVALRCDPISGHVSLFWYQQALGQGPEFLTYFQNEAQLDKSGLPSDRFFAERPEGSVSTLKIQRTQQEDSAVYLCASTRTFLGSRNTEAFFGQGTRLTVV.

This chain links TRBV6-5 with TRBJ2-7; 7 bases are a match to TRBD2. Trimming took 6 bases from V and 0 from J; bases not matched to a gene: 8. The germline V gene has CDR1 MNHEY and CDR2 SVGAGI. The CDR3 sequence is 15 residues long. CDR3 sequence reads: CASSTWGGSSYEQYF. The CDR3 region has the DNA TGTGCCAGCAGCACCTGGGGCGGGAGCTCCTACGAGCAGTACTTC.

The V call is TRBV2, the J call TRBJ1-5; 9 bases match TRBD1. Per the germline V gene, CDR1 is SNHLY and CDR2 is FYNNEI. V shed 6 bases, J shed 9 bases, and the junction held 12 bases outside the gene matches. The CDR3 loop spans 15 amino acids. The CDR3 region has the DNA TGTGCCAGCAGATCATCTACAGGGGGCGGTTTGCCCCAGCATTTT. It is translated as CASRSSTGGGLPQHF.

The rearrangement links TRBV10-3 to TRBJ2-3; D is ambiguous. V was trimmed by 6 bases and J by 2 bases, leaving 12 bases between them. Germline values: CDR1 ENHRY, CDR2 SYGVKD. CDR3 length: 14 amino acids. CDR3: CAISLTGATDTQYF. CDR3 sequence (DNA): TGTGCCATCAGCTTAACCGGAGCCACAGATACGCAGTATTTT.

The chain combines TRBV7-6 with TRBJ2-7, with a tentative D call TRBD2 (6 bases). Germline lookup yields CDR1 SGHVS and CDR2 FNYEAQ. The CDR3 is 12 residues long. V was shortened by 6 bases and J by 4 bases, with 10 bases between the two germline ends. The CDR3 protein is CASSSGQYEQYF. In DNA, the CDR3 is TGTGCCAGCAGTAGCGGTCAGTACGAGCAGTACTTC.

V gene TRBV4-1 combines with J gene TRBJ2-7; D gene uncertain. The CDR3 is made up of 15 amino acids. The germline CDR1 and CDR2 sequences are MGHRA and YSYEKL. Trimming took off 3 bases at V and 2 bases at J, with 14 bases between the two ends. The CDR3 here is CASSQVPAKTYEQYF. CDR3 sequence (DNA): TGCGCCAGCAGCCAGGTACCCGCTAAAACCTACGAGCAGTACTTC.

J is TRBJ1-5 and V is TRBV6-6; D gene uncertain. CDR3 length: 13 residues. The germline CDR1 and CDR2 sequences are MNHNY and SVGAGI (reference sequence). Trimming removed 5 bases at V and 3 bases at J, with 8 bases between. DNA for the CDR3: TGTGCCAGCAGTACTAGAGCCAATCAGCCCCAGCATTTT. The encoded protein is CASSTRANQPQHF.

The rearrangement uses TRBV11-2 and TRBJ2-1; possible D gene TRBD2, 5 bases. The V and J ends lost 5 bases and 7 bases respectively, with 24 bases between them. CDR1 is SGHAT, CDR2 FQNNGV, per germline. CDR3 length equals 17 residues. In nucleotides, the CDR3 is TGTGCCAGCAGCCCAACGGGTGCATACCGGGGTTCGAATGAGCAGTTCTTC. Its translation: CASSPTGAYRGSNEQFF.

The CDR3 nucleotides read TGCGCCAGCAGCTTGGAAACGGGAGCCAATGAGCAGTTCTTC. Protein product: CASSLETGANEQFF. The chain carries TRBV5-1 and TRBJ2-1; maybe TRBD2 (6 bases). CDR1 is SGHRS and CDR2 is YFSETQ in the germline V gene. The CDR3 has 14 residues. V lost 0 bases and J lost 6, with 10 bases in between.

The chain uses TRBV10-3 and TRBJ2-5; TRBD1 aligns across 9 bases. CDR3 length equals 14 residues. The trim removed 11 bases at V and 5 bases at J, leaving 12 bases unmatched. Germline V CDR1 and CDR2: ENHRY, SYGVKD. The CDR3, as DNA: TGTGCCGCAAGAGGACAGGGGTCCTCGGAGACCCAGTACTTC. Its protein product is CAARGQGSSETQYF.

The gene calls are TRBV19 and TRBJ2-7; D is possibly TRBD1 or TRBD2 (5 bases each). This CDR3 spans 14 amino acids. Germline CDR1 and CDR2: LNHDA and SQIVND (reference sequence). Trimming cost V 4 bases and J 3 bases, with 13 bases left between them. The CDR3 DNA follows: TGTGCCAGTAGTAAGGGACGGGCGTACTACGAGCAGTACTTC. Its translation: CASSKGRAYYEQYF.

V is TRBV27 and J is TRBJ1-5; D is uncertain. V was pared by 6 bases and J by 0 bases, with 12 bases between. CDR1 is MNHEY and CDR2 is SMNVEV in the germline V gene (reference sequence). The CDR3 is 15 amino acids. The CDR3 loop is CASSPAGLSNQPQHF. The CDR3 DNA sequence: TGTGCCAGCAGCCCCGCAGGTCTTAGCAATCAGCCCCAGCATTTT.

The rearrangement links TRBV28 to TRBJ2-7, with a weak D call TRBD1 (6 bases). This CDR3 region has 13 residues. CDR1 is MDHEN, CDR2 SYDVKM, per germline. Deletions cut 9 bases from V and 6 bases from J, with 18 bases between. This CDR3 is CASKTGSPSEQYF. The CDR3 DNA is TGTGCCAGTAAAACAGGGAGCCCCTCCGAGCAGTACTTC.

The chain uses TRBV18 and TRBJ2-2; D might be TRBD2 (6 bases). Trimming took off 3 bases at V and 6 bases at J, with 11 bases between the two ends. The CDR3 runs 14 residues. Germline V gene sequence: CDR1 KGHSH, CDR2 LQKENI. CDR3 region: CASSPRGAAGELFF. The CDR3 bases are TGTGCCAGCTCACCCCGCGGGGCCGCCGGGGAGCTGTTTTTT.

This chain connects TRBV5-4 to TRBJ2-1; 13 nucleotides match TRBD2. CDR3 length equals 17 residues. Germline CDR1 reads SGHNT; CDR2 reads YYREEE (reference sequence). After removal of 1 base from V and 12 bases from J, the junction contained 13 bases not matched to a gene. CDR3 nucleotide sequence: TGTGCCAGCAGCTTGTCTCGCGGGACTAGCGGGGCTATCTCGCAGTTCTTC. Protein: CASSLSRGTSGAISQFF.